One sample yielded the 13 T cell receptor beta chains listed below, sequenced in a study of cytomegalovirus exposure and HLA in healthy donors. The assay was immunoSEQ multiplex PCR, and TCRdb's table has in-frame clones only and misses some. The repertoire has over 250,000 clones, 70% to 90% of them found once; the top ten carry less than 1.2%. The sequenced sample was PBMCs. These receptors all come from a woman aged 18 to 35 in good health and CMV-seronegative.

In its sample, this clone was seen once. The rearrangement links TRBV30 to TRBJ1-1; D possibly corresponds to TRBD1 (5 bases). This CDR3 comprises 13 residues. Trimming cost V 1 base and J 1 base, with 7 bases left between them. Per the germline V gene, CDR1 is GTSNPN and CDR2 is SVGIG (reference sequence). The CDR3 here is CAWSGQWNTEAFF. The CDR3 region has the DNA TGTGCCTGGAGTGGACAGTGGAACACTGAAGCTTTCTTT.

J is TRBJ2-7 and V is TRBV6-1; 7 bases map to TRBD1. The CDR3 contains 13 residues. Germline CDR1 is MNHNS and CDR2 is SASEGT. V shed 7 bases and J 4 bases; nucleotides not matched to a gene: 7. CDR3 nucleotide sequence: TGTGCCAGCAAAGGGGGCCTCTTGTACGAGCAGTACTTC. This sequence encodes CASKGGLLYEQYF.

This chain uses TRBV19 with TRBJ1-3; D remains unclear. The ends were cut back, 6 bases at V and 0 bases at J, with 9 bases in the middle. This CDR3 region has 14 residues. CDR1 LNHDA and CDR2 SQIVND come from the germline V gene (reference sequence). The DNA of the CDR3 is TGTGCCAGTAGCCATCTAGACTCTGGAAACACCATATATTTT. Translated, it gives CASSHLDSGNTIYF.

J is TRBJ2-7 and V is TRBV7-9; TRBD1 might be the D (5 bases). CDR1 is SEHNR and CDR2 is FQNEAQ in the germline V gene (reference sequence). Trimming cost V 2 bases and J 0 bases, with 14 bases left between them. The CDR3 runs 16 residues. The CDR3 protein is CASSLPWTLDSYEQYF. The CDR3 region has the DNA TGTGCCAGCAGCTTACCATGGACACTCGACTCCTACGAGCAGTACTTC.

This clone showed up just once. CDR3 bases: TGTGCCAGCAGGGGGACTAGCGGGGGGAAAGACGAGCAGTACTTC. Residues: CASRGTSGGKDEQYF. The chain has TRBV28 and TRBJ2-7; 15 nucleotides agree with TRBD2. The germline CDR1 and CDR2 sequences are MDHEN and SYDVKM. V was clipped by 6 bases and J by 5 bases; unmatched bases: 5. The CDR3 is 15 amino acids.

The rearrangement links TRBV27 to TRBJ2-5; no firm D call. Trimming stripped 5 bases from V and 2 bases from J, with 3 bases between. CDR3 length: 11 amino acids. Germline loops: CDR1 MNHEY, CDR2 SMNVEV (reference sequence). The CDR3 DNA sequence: TGTGCCAGCAGTCCACAAGAGACCCAGTACTTC. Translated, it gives CASSPQETQYF.

CDR3 DNA: TGTGCCAGCAGCCAAGAGGGACAGGGATACCAAGAGACCCAGTACTTC. Its translation is CASSQEGQGYQETQYF. The chain couples TRBV14 to TRBJ2-5, with 9 bases aligning to TRBD1. The junction had 2 bases not matched to a gene; V was cut back by 0 bases and J by 0 bases. The CDR3 length is 16 residues. Germline values: CDR1 SGHDN, CDR2 FVKESK.

The CDR3 DNA reads TGCGCCAGCAGCCTCCCGGACAGGGGAGGTCAGCCCCAGCATTTT. Protein product: CASSLPDRGGQPQHF. The chain links TRBV4-1 to TRBJ1-5, with 9 bases matching TRBD1. V was clipped by 4 bases and J by 6 bases; unmatched bases: 7. This CDR3 has 15 residues. Looked up from germline, CDR1 is MGHRA and CDR2 is YSYEKL.

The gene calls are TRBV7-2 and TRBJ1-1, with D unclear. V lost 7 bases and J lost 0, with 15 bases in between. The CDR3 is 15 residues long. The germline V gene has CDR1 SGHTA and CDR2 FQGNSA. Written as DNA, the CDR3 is TGTGCCAGCACCGTCGCCCGAGGGATGAACACTGAAGCTTTCTTT. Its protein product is CASTVARGMNTEAFF.

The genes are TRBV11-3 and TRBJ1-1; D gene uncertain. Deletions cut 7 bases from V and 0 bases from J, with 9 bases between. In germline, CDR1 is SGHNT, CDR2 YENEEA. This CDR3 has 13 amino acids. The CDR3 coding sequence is TGTGCCAGCAACATCGGGGTGAACACTGAAGCTTTCTTT. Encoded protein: CASNIGVNTEAFF.

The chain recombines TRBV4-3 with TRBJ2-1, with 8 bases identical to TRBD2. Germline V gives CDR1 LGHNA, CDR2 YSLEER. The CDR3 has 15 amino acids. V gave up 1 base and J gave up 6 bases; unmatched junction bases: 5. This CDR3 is CASSQALAGFNEQFF. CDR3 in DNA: TGCGCCAGCAGCCAAGCGCTAGCGGGTTTCAATGAGCAGTTCTTC.

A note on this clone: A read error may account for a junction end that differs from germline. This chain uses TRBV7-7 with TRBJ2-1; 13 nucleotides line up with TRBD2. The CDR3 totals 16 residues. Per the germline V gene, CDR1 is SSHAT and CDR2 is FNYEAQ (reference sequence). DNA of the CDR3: TGTGCTAGCAGCGCCGGACTAGCGGGGGACTACAATGAGCAGTTCTTC. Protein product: CASSAGLAGDYNEQFF.

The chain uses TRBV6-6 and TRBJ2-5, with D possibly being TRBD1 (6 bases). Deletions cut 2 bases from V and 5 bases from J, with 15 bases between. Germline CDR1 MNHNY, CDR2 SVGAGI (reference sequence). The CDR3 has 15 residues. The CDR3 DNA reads TGTGCCAGCAGTTACCCCAGTACAGGGCGGGAGACCCAGTACTTC. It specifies CASSYPSTGRETQYF.